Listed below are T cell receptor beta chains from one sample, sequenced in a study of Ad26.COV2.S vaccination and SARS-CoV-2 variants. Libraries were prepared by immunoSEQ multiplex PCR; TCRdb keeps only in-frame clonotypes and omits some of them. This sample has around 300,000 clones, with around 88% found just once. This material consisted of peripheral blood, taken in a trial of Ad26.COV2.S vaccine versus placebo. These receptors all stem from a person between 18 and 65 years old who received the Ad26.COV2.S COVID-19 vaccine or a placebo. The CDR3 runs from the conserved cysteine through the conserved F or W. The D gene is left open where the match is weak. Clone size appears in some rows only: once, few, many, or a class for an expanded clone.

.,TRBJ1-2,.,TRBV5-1,CASSPPDSYGYTF,TGCGCCAGCAGCCCCCCGGACAGCTATGGCTACACCTTC
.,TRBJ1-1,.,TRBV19,CASSTNVGVEAFF,TGTGCCAGTAGTACAAATGTGGGAGTTGAAGCTTTCTTT
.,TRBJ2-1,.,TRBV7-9,CASSLVARAVEQFF,TGTGCCAGCAGCTTAGTGGCCAGGGCGGTTGAGCAGTTCTTC
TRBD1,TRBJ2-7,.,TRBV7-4,CASSRLPCPDRGLSYEQYF,TGTGCCAGCAGCCGCCTACCCTGTCCGGACAGGGGGCTTTCCTACGAGCAGTACTTC
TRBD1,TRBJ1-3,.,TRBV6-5,CASSYGTGFSGNTIYF,TGTGCCAGCAGTTACGGGACAGGGTTCTCTGGAAACACCATATATTTT
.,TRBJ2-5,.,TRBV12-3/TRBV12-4,CASSLGLTETQYF,TGTGCCAGCAGTTTAGGGCTGACAGAGACCCAGTACTTC
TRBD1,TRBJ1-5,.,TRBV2,CASSFRDRGDQPQHF,TGTGCCAGCAGTTTCCGGGACAGGGGAGATCAGCCCCAGCATTTT
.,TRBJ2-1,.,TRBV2,CASKLGALTYNEQFF,TGTGCCAGCAAGCTTGGGGCCCTGACTTACAATGAGCAGTTCTTC
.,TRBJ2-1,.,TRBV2,CASGGAIGNEQFF,TGTGCCAGCGGGGGTGCCATCGGTAATGAGCAGTTCTTC
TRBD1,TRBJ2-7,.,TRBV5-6,CASSSHRGDEQYF,TGTGCCAGCAGCTCCCACAGGGGGGACGAGCAGTACTTC
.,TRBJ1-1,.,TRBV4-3,CASSQGPNTEAFF,TGCGCCAGCAGCCAAGGACCGAACACTGAAGCTTTCTTT
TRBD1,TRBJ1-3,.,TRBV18,CASSLSGTGASGNTIYF,TGTGCCAGCTCACTTTCCGGGACAGGTGCCTCTGGAAACACCATATATTTT
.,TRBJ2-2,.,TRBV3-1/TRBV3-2,CASSQVGSASTGELFF,TGTGCCAGCAGCCAAGTCGGCTCTGCGAGCACCGGGGAGCTGTTTTTT
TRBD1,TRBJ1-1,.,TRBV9,CASSEGARMNTEAFF,TGTGCCAGCAGCGAGGGGGCGAGGATGAACACTGAAGCTTTCTTT
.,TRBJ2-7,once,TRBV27,CASSPPLGGGLSYEQYF,TGTGCCAGCAGTCCCCCCCTCGGGGGCGGGCTCTCCTACGAGCAGTACTTC
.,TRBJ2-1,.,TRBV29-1,CSVEDVASSYNEQFF,TGCAGCGTTGAAGACGTAGCCAGCTCCTACAATGAGCAGTTCTTC
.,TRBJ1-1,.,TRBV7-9,CASSLQGVNTEAFF,TGTGCCAGCAGCTTGCAGGGAGTGAACACTGAAGCTTTCTTT
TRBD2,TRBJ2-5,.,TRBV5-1,CASSLNFGGRETQYF,TGCGCCAGCAGCTTAAATTTCGGCGGGAGAGAGACCCAGTACTTC
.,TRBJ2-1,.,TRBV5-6,CASSLWGLYNEQFF,TGTGCCAGCAGCTTGTGGGGGCTCTACAATGAGCAGTTCTTC
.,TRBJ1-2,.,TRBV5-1,CASSLVIQGDGYTF,TGCGCCAGCAGCTTGGTAATTCAGGGAGATGGCTACACCTTC
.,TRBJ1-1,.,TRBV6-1,CASSSNFILGTEAFF,TGTGCCAGCAGTTCGAACTTTATTCTCGGCACTGAAGCTTTCTTT
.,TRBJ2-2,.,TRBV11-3,CASSLDGRNTGELFF,TGTGCCAGCAGCTTAGATGGCAGAAACACCGGGGAGCTGTTTTTT
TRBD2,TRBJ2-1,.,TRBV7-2,CASSLHIAGAGNEQFF,TGTGCCAGCAGCTTACACATAGCGGGGGCGGGGAATGAGCAGTTCTTC
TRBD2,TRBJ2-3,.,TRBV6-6,CASSYRGGRDTQYF,TGTGCCAGCAGTTACCGGGGGGGCCGAGATACGCAGTATTTT
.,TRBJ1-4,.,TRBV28,CASRSAWVYGRTNEKLFF,TGTGCCAGCAGGTCCGCTTGGGTTTACGGTAGAACTAATGAAAAACTGTTTTTT
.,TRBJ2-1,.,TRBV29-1,CSVDVFSYNEQFF,TGCAGCGTTGACGTATTCTCCTACAATGAGCAGTTCTTC
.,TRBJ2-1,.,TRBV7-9,CASIPRGGNEQFF,TGTGCCAGCATCCCCAGGGGTGGCAATGAGCAGTTCTTC
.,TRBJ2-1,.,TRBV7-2,CASSLADRSYNEQFF,TGTGCCAGCAGCTTGGCCGATAGATCATACAATGAGCAGTTCTTC
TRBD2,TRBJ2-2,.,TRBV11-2,CASLWGRANTGELFF,TGTGCCAGCCTTTGGGGGAGGGCGAACACCGGGGAGCTGTTTTTT
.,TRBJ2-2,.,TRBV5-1,CASSLSSGVNTGELFF,TGCGCCAGCAGCTTGTCTAGTGGGGTCAACACCGGGGAGCTGTTTTTT
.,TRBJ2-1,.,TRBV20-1,CSASGPEQFF,TGCAGTGCTAGTGGCCCCGAGCAGTTCTTC
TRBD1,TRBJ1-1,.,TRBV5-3,CARSGQGVNTEAFF,TGTGCCAGAAGCGGACAGGGGGTGAACACTGAAGCTTTCTTT
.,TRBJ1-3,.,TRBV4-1,CASSQDPGNTIYF,TGCGCCAGCAGCCAAGATCCGGGAAACACCATATATTTT